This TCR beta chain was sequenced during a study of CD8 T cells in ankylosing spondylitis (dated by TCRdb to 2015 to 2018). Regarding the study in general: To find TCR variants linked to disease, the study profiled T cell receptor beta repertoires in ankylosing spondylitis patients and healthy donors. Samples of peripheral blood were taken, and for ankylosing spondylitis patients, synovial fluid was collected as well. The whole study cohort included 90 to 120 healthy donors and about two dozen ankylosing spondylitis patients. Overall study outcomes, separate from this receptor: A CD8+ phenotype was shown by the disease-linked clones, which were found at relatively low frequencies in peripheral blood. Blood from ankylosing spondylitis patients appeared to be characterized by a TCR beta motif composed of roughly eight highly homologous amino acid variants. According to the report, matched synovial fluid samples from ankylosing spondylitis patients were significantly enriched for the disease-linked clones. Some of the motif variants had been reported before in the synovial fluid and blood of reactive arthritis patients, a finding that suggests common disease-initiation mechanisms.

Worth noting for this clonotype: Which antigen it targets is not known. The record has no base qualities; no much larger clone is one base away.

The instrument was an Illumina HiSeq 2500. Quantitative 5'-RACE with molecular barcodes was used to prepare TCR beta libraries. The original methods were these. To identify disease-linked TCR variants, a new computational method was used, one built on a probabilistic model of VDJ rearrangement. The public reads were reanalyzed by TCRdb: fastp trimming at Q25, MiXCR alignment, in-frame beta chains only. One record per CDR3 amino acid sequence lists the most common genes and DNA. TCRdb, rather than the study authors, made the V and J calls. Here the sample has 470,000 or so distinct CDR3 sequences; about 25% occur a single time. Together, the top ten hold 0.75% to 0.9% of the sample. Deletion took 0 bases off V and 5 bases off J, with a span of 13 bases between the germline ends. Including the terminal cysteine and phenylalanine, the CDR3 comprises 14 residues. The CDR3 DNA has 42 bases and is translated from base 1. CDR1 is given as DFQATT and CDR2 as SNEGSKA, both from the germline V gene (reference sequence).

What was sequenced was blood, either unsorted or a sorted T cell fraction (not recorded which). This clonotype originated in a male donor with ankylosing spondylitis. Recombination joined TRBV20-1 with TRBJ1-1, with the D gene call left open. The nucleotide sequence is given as TGCAGTGCTAGAGAAGGAACGGTGCGGACTGAAGCTTTCTTT. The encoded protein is CSAREGTVRTEAFF.